This passage covers 6 T cell receptor beta chains from one sample sequenced in a study of monozygotic twins with inflammatory bowel disease. One entry per CDR3 protein, without DNA, is what TCRdb gives after re-calling the 5' RACE reads. This sample carries roughly 90,000 distinct CDR3 sequences, with just under 7.5% going to the ten biggest clones. Specimen: blood. The receptors here all came from a human donor with ulcerative colitis or Crohn's disease, or a healthy co-twin of an affected twin (not recorded which).

The chain couples TRBV7-2 to TRBJ1-1; the TCRdb call, TRBD1, lacks DNA for checking. This CDR3 region has 13 residues. CDR1 is SGHTA and CDR2 is FQGNSA in the germline V gene. The CDR3 sequence: CASSPYGATEAFF.

The chain uses TRBV7-9 and TRBJ2-5; as DNA is missing, the TRBD1 call by TCRdb cannot be tested. CDR3 length equals 15 residues. Germline V gene sequence: CDR1 SEHNR, CDR2 FQNEAQ (reference sequence). CDR3 protein: CASSPGGVFQETQYF.

This rearrangement joins TRBV12-3 or TRBV12-4 to TRBJ1-5; TCRdb lists TRBD1, though no DNA is available to test this call. The CDR3 runs to 15 residues. The CDR3: CAGSRDARSNQPQHF.

The chain couples TRBV6-1 to TRBJ1-1; lacking DNA, the TRBD1 call made by TCRdb goes unchecked. Germline values: CDR1 MNHNS, CDR2 SASEGT. The CDR3 totals 16 residues. CDR3 loop: CASSGLVRGLDTEAFF.

The rearrangement uses TRBV24-1 and TRBJ2-1. CDR1 KGHDR and CDR2 SFDVKD come from the germline V gene. The CDR3 runs 13 residues. CDR3 in amino acids: CATSGGRHNEQFF.

The rearrangement links TRBV20-1 to TRBJ1-1; there is no DNA to check the TCRdb D call of TRBD1. CDR1 is DFQATT and CDR2 is SNEGSKA in the germline V gene (reference sequence). The length of the CDR3 is 15 residues. Here the CDR3 reads CSAREQGGMNTEAFF.